This record looks at one TCR beta chain sequence and its context. The data belong to a study of cytomegalovirus exposure and HLA in healthy donors. TCRdb's table, derived via immunoSEQ multiplex PCR, lists solely in-frame clones and lacks some. The repertoire holds 150,000 to 200,000 clones, with less than 90% as singletons. The clonotype was recovered from a young man in good health and CMV-seropositive. Sample: PBMCs.

The CDR3 DNA is TGTGCCAGCCAGGGGTGGGGCAATCAGCCCCAGCATTTT. This translates into CASQGWGNQPQHF. The genes are TRBV6-1 and TRBJ1-5, with a possible D match to TRBD1 (6 bases). With 8 bases removed from V and 2 bases from J, the gap between germline ends came to 10 bases. CDR3 length: 13 amino acids. Looked up from germline, CDR1 is MNHNS and CDR2 is SASEGT.